These 13 T cell receptor beta chains were sequenced from one sample in a study of CD8 T cells in Susac syndrome. With random hexamers, about 0.5 to 1 ug RNA was reverse transcribed. TCRdb fed the immunoSEQ multiplex PCR reads into MiXCR, producing one record per CDR3 protein. The repertoire holds approximately 130,000 distinct CDR3 sequences, around 91% seen once, with around 0.22% in the top ten. What was sequenced was CD8+ T cells from PBMCs. The receptor source for this set is a human donor with multiple sclerosis.

This clonotype was counted a single time. The chain employs TRBV9 and TRBJ2-1; TRBD2 matches at 14 bases. With V trimmed by 3 bases and J by 5 bases, 28 bases remained unmatched. Germline CDR1 is SGDLS and CDR2 is YYNGEE. This CDR3 spans 24 amino acids. The chain's CDR3 is CASSGRNRGGPGLAGDGLNNEQFF. The DNA of the CDR3 is TGTGCCAGCAGCGGGCGAAACAGGGGGGGACCGGGACTAGCGGGAGATGGGTTAAACAATGAGCAGTTCTTC.

This clonotype was counted a few times. This chain uses TRBV12-3 or TRBV12-4 with TRBJ1-5, with D uncertain. Trimming pared 3 bases from V and 4 bases from J, leaving 10 bases between. This CDR3 region has 14 residues. The CDR3 DNA follows: TGTGCCAGCAGTTTTTCGGGTGGGAATCAGCCCCAGCATTTT. Translated: CASSFSGGNQPQHF.

This chain links TRBV27 with TRBJ2-7, with a possible D match to TRBD2 (6 bases). Between the trimmed V and J ends, which lost 8 bases and 3 bases, there was a span of 8 bases. CDR1 and CDR2 from the germline V gene are MNHEY and SMNVEV (reference sequence). The CDR3 contains 11 residues. CDR3: CASGTDYEQYF. DNA for the CDR3: TGTGCCAGCGGGACTGACTACGAGCAGTACTTC.

This chain links TRBV2 with TRBJ2-3; 7 bases line up with TRBD1. Germline CDR1 reads SNHLY; CDR2 reads FYNNEI. V gave up 2 bases and J gave up 5 bases; unmatched junction bases: 4. The CDR3 has 14 residues. In DNA, the CDR3 is TGTGCCAGCAGTGAATCACAGGGGCTAGATACGCAGTATTTT. Its translation: CASSESQGLDTQYF.

The CDR3 protein is CASATSQGTNQETQYF. In nucleotides, the CDR3 is TGTGCCAGCGCCACTTCCCAAGGGACTAACCAAGAGACCCAGTACTTC. This chain uses TRBV12-3 or TRBV12-4 with TRBJ2-5, with 7 bases lining up with TRBD2. This CDR3 has 16 residues. V lost 8 bases, J lost 0 bases, and 12 bases stayed unmatched.

The chain uses TRBV6-6 and TRBJ2-3; the D is unclear. Germline-derived CDR1 and CDR2 are MNHNY and SVGAGI (reference sequence). The CDR3 runs to 12 residues. V was clipped by 3 bases and J by 5 bases, with 6 bases between them. Here the CDR3 reads CASSYIGDTQYF. Here the CDR3 DNA reads TGTGCCAGCAGTTATATAGGAGATACGCAGTATTTT.

The J gene is TRBJ2-3, the V gene TRBV7-6, with D unresolved. Trimming removed 4 bases at V and 2 bases at J, with 13 bases between. Germline-derived CDR1 and CDR2 are SGHVS and FNYEAQ. This CDR3 contains 15 residues. CDR3: CASSSTGSYTDTQYF. In DNA, the CDR3 is TGTGCCAGCAGCTCCACCGGGTCCTACACAGATACGCAGTATTTT.

The J gene is TRBJ2-5, the V gene TRBV28; possibly TRBD1 for D (6 bases). Germline values: CDR1 MDHEN, CDR2 SYDVKM. Between the trimmed V and J ends, which lost 2 bases and 3 bases, there was a span of 16 bases. This CDR3 spans 16 amino acids. The CDR3 is CASSLEFQGTEETQYF. The CDR3 bases are TGTGCCAGCAGTTTAGAGTTTCAGGGGACGGAAGAGACCCAGTACTTC.

For the CDR3, the DNA is TGTGCCATCAGTGAGTCGCAAAAGGGAATGATCAATCAGCCCCAGCATTTT. Protein sequence: CAISESQKGMINQPQHF. This rearrangement joins TRBV10-3 to TRBJ1-5; D gene unclear. This CDR3 region has 17 residues. Trimming pared 0 bases from V and 3 bases from J, leaving 15 bases between. The V gene's germline CDR1 is ENHRY and CDR2 SYGVKD.

The V call is TRBV4-1, the J call TRBJ2-3; 8 bases are shared with TRBD2. Germline V gene lookup returns CDR1 MGHRA and CDR2 YSYEKL. The CDR3 loop spans 14 amino acids. V trimming: 1 base; J trimming: 10 bases; junction bases outside the gene matches: 7. This CDR3 is CASSQVLTSEAQYF. Written as DNA, the CDR3 is TGCGCCAGCAGCCAAGTCCTGACTAGCGAGGCGCAGTATTTT.

This sequence joins TRBV29-1 and TRBJ2-5, with 13 positions matching TRBD2. The CDR3 totals 15 residues. Germline V CDR1 and CDR2: SQVTM, ANQGSEA. V shed 6 bases, J shed 5 bases, and the junction held 9 bases outside the gene matches. The CDR3 sequence is CSVGLAGFRGETQYF. CDR3 DNA: TGCAGCGTGGGACTAGCGGGATTCAGAGGGGAGACCCAGTACTTC.

The V and J genes are TRBV4-3 and TRBJ1-2; D is undetermined. This CDR3 has 14 residues. Germline V lookup: CDR1 LGHNA, CDR2 YSLEER. The V end was cut by 1 base, the J end by 3 bases, with 9 bases between. The CDR3 is CASSQVERDYGYTF. The CDR3 nucleotides are TGCGCCAGCAGCCAAGTGGAGAGGGACTATGGCTACACCTTC.

This rearrangement joins TRBV5-6 to TRBJ2-2; D remains ambiguous. The CDR3 contains 14 residues. The V gene lost 3 bases and the J gene lost 5 bases, with 11 bases spanning the gap. Germline V lookup: CDR1 SGHDT, CDR2 YYEEEE. This CDR3 is CASSYTSPTGELFF. CDR3 nucleotides: TGTGCCAGCAGCTACACAAGCCCTACCGGGGAGCTGTTTTTT.